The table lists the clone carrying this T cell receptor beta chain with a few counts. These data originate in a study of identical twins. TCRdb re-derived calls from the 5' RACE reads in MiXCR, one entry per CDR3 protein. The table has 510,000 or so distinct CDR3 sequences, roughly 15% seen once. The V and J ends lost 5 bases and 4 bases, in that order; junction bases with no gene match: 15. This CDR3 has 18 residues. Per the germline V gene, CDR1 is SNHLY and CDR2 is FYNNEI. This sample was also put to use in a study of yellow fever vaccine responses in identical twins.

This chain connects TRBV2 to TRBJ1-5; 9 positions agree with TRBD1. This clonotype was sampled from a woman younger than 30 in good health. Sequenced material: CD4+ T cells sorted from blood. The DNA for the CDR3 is TGTGCCAGCAGTAATATAAATCCGGGACAGGGTAGAAATCAGCCCCAGCATTTT. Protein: CASSNINPGQGRNQPQHF.